This TCR beta chain was retrieved from a study of siplizumab effects on memory and regulatory T cells. As for the study in general: Run as pairs, the mixed lymphocyte reactions received siplizumab at approximately 0.92 ug/mL or no drug.

Worth noting for this clone: Its antigen is not identified.

This CDR3 region has 15 residues. Germline V gene sequence: CDR1 LGHNA, CDR2 YNFKEQ. Trimming cost V 1 base and J 7 bases; bases outside gene matches: 7. Coculture of mixed lymphocyte reaction cells was performed at 37°C for 5 to 6 days. Roughly 99,000 TCR templates underwent assay in each sample. Some clones are missing from TCRdb's copy, which holds only in-frame ones; the method was immunoSEQ multiplex PCR. The sample lists 9,500 to 10,000 clones, around 40% occurring once. Sequencing was carried out using CFSE-low (dividing) CD4+ T cells sorted from an allogeneic mixed lymphocyte reaction. The receptor comes from a human donor in good health; the cells came from an allogeneic mixed lymphocyte reaction. The chain has TRBV4-2 and TRBJ2-1; 7 bases are a match to TRBD2. CDR3: CASSQVGRGDNEQFF. The CDR3 DNA is TGTGCCAGCAGCCAAGTAGGACGGGGGGATAATGAGCAGTTCTTC.